A single sample gave rise to the 18 T cell receptor beta chains below, sequenced in a study of beta chain bispecific antibodies for T cell cancers. Study-level points and caveats: Most targeted TRBV signal came from the leukemia cell line cells, not normal T cells.

Expansion lasted 2 to 4 days, with either anti-CD3 antibody OKT3 or CD3/CD28 beads. No antigen has been assigned to these receptors. TCRdb reprocessed the 5' RACE reads with MiXCR, giving one entry per CDR3 protein. The sample contains roughly 15,000 distinct CDR3 sequences, approximately 2% of which appear only once. Specimen: healthy donor T cells cultured with leukemia cells. These receptors were collected from a human donor in good health. Some clones in this sample may be carry-over from other donors' samples.

This clonotype was counted many times. The chain joins TRBV12-3 or TRBV12-4 to TRBJ1-5, with D possibly TRBD1 on 6 matching bases. Trimming took off 7 bases at V and 8 bases at J, with 12 bases between the two ends. This CDR3 has 12 amino acids. CDR3 DNA: TGTGCCAGCATGGGCAGGGGTAAGCCCCAGCATTTT. Encoded protein: CASMGRGKPQHF.

This clonotype showed up just a few times. The chain carries TRBV5-4 and TRBJ2-7; D is perhaps TRBD1 or TRBD2 (5 bases each). The CDR3 runs 15 residues. The ends were cut back, 2 bases at V and 0 bases at J, with 12 bases in the middle. Germline CDR1 is SGHNT and CDR2 is YYREEE (reference sequence). The CDR3 is CASSFGTAASYEQYF. In nucleotides, the CDR3 is TGTGCCAGCAGCTTCGGGACCGCGGCCTCCTACGAGCAGTACTTC.

This clonotype was found many times. The rearrangement joins TRBV27 to TRBJ2-2; D may be TRBD1 (5 bases). Trimming took 10 bases from V and 1 from J, leaving 13 bases between them. This CDR3 has 14 residues. CDR1 is MNHEY and CDR2 is SMNVEV in the germline V gene (reference sequence). The CDR3 DNA is TGTGCCACCCAGTCCGGACAGAACACCGGGGAGCTGTTTTTT. Amino acid sequence: CATQSGQNTGELFF.

The sample holds many counts of this clonotype. V is TRBV3-1 and J is TRBJ2-1, with 8 bases that match TRBD2. The CDR3 spans 14 residues. The ends lost 3 bases at V and 10 bases at J; junction bases unmatched: 8. CDR1 and CDR2 (germline): LGHDT, YNNKEL (reference sequence). The CDR3, as DNA: TGTGCCAGCAGCCATCCAAGGGGCGGGGGGGAGCAGTTCTTC. It encodes CASSHPRGGGEQFF.

V and J are TRBV5-1 and TRBJ2-7; D not certain. The CDR3 extends over 15 amino acids. Germline CDR1 and CDR2: SGHRS and YFSETQ. The V gene lost 4 bases and the J gene lost 0 bases, with 14 bases spanning the gap. Written as DNA, the CDR3 is TGCGCCAGCAGCCCCGGTGGTCCGAGCTCCTACGAGCAGTACTTC. Translation: CASSPGGPSSYEQYF.

By sample fraction, this clonotype is medium-sized. The V and J genes are TRBV4-1 and TRBJ2-5; 8 bases agree with TRBD2. The CDR3 runs 16 residues. The V segment lost 0 bases and the J segment 5 bases; nucleotides outside the gene matches: 8. Germline-derived CDR1 and CDR2 are MGHRA and YSYEKL. The DNA of the CDR3 is TGCGCCAGCAGCCAAGATGTCGGGGGGGCTCGGGAGACCCAGTACTTC. It specifies CASSQDVGGARETQYF.

Many counts were recorded for this clonotype. This chain joins TRBV19 and TRBJ1-3; weak D call: TRBD1 (5 bases). CDR1 LNHDA and CDR2 SQIVND come from the germline V gene (reference sequence). V was pared by 10 bases and J by 1 base, with 14 bases between. CDR3 length: 14 residues. In nucleotides, the CDR3 is TGTGCCACCTCACAGGATTTGTCTGGAAACACCATATATTTT. It encodes CATSQDLSGNTIYF.

Ten or more counts support this clonotype. The chain recombines TRBV5-1 with TRBJ2-7; no reliable D call. The V end lost 4 bases, the J end lost 2 bases, and 13 bases lay between the germline ends. The CDR3 has 14 residues. The germline V gene encodes CDR1 SGHRS and CDR2 YFSETQ. The CDR3 region is CASSTASPPYEQYF. CDR3 in DNA: TGCGCCAGCAGCACGGCGTCCCCCCCCTACGAGCAGTACTTC.

This clonotype came up many times. The rearrangement joins TRBV24-1 to TRBJ2-7; D call uncertain. CDR1 and CDR2 from the germline V gene are KGHDR and SFDVKD. The CDR3 runs 10 residues. V was cut by 9 bases and J by 6 bases, with 8 bases left in between. The CDR3 region is CATWSVEQYF. In DNA form, the CDR3 reads TGTGCCACCTGGAGCGTCGAGCAGTACTTC.

This clonotype was seen repeatedly, ten times or more. The chain recombines TRBV20-1 with TRBJ2-7; 8 bases are a match to TRBD1. The CDR3 sequence is 15 residues long. Trimming took 5 bases from V and 3 from J; bases not matched to a gene: 12. Germline-derived CDR1 and CDR2 are DFQATT and SNEGSKA (reference sequence). The CDR3 DNA reads as TGCAGTGCTCCATCGCCGGACAGGGAGAACTACGAGCAGTACTTC. Its protein product is CSAPSPDRENYEQYF.

This chain uses TRBV19 with TRBJ1-1, with D unclear. This CDR3 has 12 amino acids. CDR1 LNHDA and CDR2 SQIVND come from the germline V gene (reference sequence). Trimming stripped 6 bases from V and 3 bases from J, with 8 bases between. The CDR3 sequence is CASSPGYTEAFF. The CDR3 region has the DNA TGTGCCAGTAGCCCTGGTTACACTGAAGCTTTCTTT.

This clonotype was seen repeatedly, ten times or more. The chain is built from TRBV10-3 and TRBJ2-1, with a possible D match to TRBD1 (6 bases). Trimming cost V 0 bases and J 4 bases, with 13 bases left between them. Germline V lookup: CDR1 ENHRY, CDR2 SYGVKD. CDR3 length: 16 residues. The DNA of the CDR3 is TGTGCCATCAGTGAGTCGGGTGTGGGGGCGTACAATGAGCAGTTCTTC. It translates to CAISESGVGAYNEQFF.

This clonotype showed up many times. The chain has TRBV12-3 or TRBV12-4 and TRBJ1-1; D is perhaps TRBD1 (6 bases). CDR3 length: 15 residues. V gave up 4 bases and J gave up 5 bases, with 17 bases separating them. CDR3 coding DNA: TGTGCCAGCAGTTCCAGGGGCCTAACTCTTACTGAAGCTTTCTTT. The encoded protein is CASSSRGLTLTEAFF.

The chain has TRBV9 and TRBJ2-7, with 12 bases that match TRBD1. Germline assignment: CDR1 SGDLS and CDR2 YYNGEE. This CDR3 is 14 amino acids long. Trimming cost V 6 bases and J 5 bases; bases outside gene matches: 6. The CDR3 is CASNGTGGWNEQYF. DNA of the CDR3: TGTGCCAGCAACGGGACAGGGGGCTGGAACGAGCAGTACTTC.

This clonotype has a count of ten or more. The V call is TRBV7-3, the J call TRBJ1-6; maybe TRBD1 (6 bases). The CDR3 loop spans 17 amino acids. V was trimmed by 5 bases and J by 9 bases, leaving 23 bases between them. The germline V gene encodes CDR1 SGHTA and CDR2 FQGTGA. The CDR3 DNA is TGTGCCAGCAGCGCCCGTGAAGTGGGCAGGGGAGGTTCACCCCTCCACTTT. Amino acid sequence: CASSAREVGRGGSPLHF.

Worth noting for this clonotype: A read error may account for a junction end that differs from germline. The chain recombines TRBV19 with TRBJ2-6; D gene ambiguous. The germline gives CDR1 LNHDA, CDR2 SQIVND (reference sequence). The CDR3 spans 15 residues. This CDR3 is CASSTTSSRANVLTF. As DNA, the CDR3 is TGTGCCAGTAGCACAACCAGCTCTAGGGCCAACGTCCTGACTTTC.

This clonotype occurred many times. The chain is built from TRBV7-2 and TRBJ2-1; 10 bases map to TRBD2. Trimming removed 3 bases from V and 10 bases from J; junction bases left unmatched: 15. Per germline, CDR1 SGHTA and CDR2 FQGNSA. CDR3 length: 17 residues. The CDR3 region has the DNA TGTGCCAGCAGCTTGGTACCGGGGAGCGGGGGGGCCCAGGAGCAGTTCTTC. It specifies CASSLVPGSGGAQEQFF.

This clonotype was recorded many times. J is TRBJ2-3 and V is TRBV5-1; D call uncertain. The V and J ends lost 0 bases and 1 base respectively, with 9 bases between them. The CDR3 runs 15 residues. Germline CDR1 reads SGHRS; CDR2 reads YFSETQ. The CDR3 DNA reads as TGCGCCAGCAGCTTGGAGGAGCAAGGCACAGATACGCAGTATTTT. This translates into CASSLEEQGTDTQYF. The full variable domain, completed using reference TRBV5-1 and TRBJ2-3, is KAGVTQTPRYLIKTRGQQVTLSCSPISGHRSVSWYQQTPGQGLQFLFEYFSETQRNKGNFPGRFSGRQFSNSRSEMNVSTLELGDSALYLCASSLEEQGTDTQYFGPGTRLTVL.